This T cell receptor beta chain came from a study of blood T cell repertoires in COVID-19. The CDR3 spans 16 residues. V lost 2 bases and J lost 5, with 18 bases in between. From germline, CDR1 is LGHNA and CDR2 YSLEER. The table came from immunoSEQ multiplex PCR; TCRdb's copy has only in-frame clones and leaves some out. The table lists a few hundred thousand clones, 87% of them singletons. The receptor was derived from a woman under 30 who had recovered from COVID-19. Material: PBMCs or T cells enriched from blood (not recorded which). This chain links TRBV4-3 with TRBJ2-5; TRBD2 might be the D (5 bases). CDR3 in DNA: TGCGCCAGCAGCCAAATCCATCGGGGTTCTTGGGAGACCCAGTACTTC. Protein: CASSQIHRGSWETQYF.